The present entry profiles one T cell receptor beta chain with its context. This clonotype appeared once. There is no known antigen for this receptor. No base qualities exist here, and no much larger clone lies one base off it. One read alone provides weak support. PBMCs were isolated by Ficoll-Paque density gradient centrifugation. The data are from a study of T-cell memory formation after mild COVID-19 (dated by TCRdb to the early 2020s). With regard to the full study: TCR sequence clusters from the two donors were largely donor specific. Longitudinal TCRalpha and TCRbeta repertoire sequencing tracked T-cell clones expanding and contracting after mild COVID-19 in two donors. The cohort comprised two young, previously healthy adult volunteers, one female and one male.

Points the paper makes about the study in general: Whether the second-wave clones peaking on day 37 were SARS-CoV-2 specific was not confirmed. Some responding clones were detected in pre-infection memory, suggesting pre-existing cross-reactive memory T cells joined the SARS-CoV-2 response. Contracting CD4+ clones turned up mainly in the CM and EM memory subsets, whereas EMRA was where CD8+ clones were enriched. From day 15 to 85, contracting clones showed balanced CD4/CD8 phenotypes, whereas a second wave of clones that expanded from day 15 to 37 leaned towards CD4+. Only a couple of mild cases were covered in the study, and larger cohorts including severe cases with pre-infection samples were considered necessary.

Instrument used: Illumina NovaSeq 6000. Using 5'RACE with constant-segment primers, TCRalpha and TCRbeta cDNA libraries were constructed, with sample barcodes and unique molecular identifiers added in the process. RNA was extracted from every sample with Trizol reagent. Library amplification was performed in two PCR steps, and a second sample barcode and Illumina TruSeq adapters were introduced in the second step. Libraries were sequenced on an Illumina NovaSeq with 2 x 150 bp paired-end reads. As for how the authors treated the data: The reads were demultiplexed and collapsed into UMI-guided consensus sequences using migec v1.2.7. With mixcr v2.1.11, UMI consensuses were aligned to TRA and TRB V and J templates and assembled into clonotypes. A clonotype was counted as expanded or contracted only if both edgeR and NoisET called the change significant, with noise models trained on biological replicates. For edgeR calls, the cutoffs were a false discovery rate-adjusted p below 0.01 and a log2 fold-change threshold of 1. As an exploratory analysis of dynamics, PCA with hierarchical clustering was applied to max-normalized trajectories of the 1000 most abundant clonotypes. The CD4 or CD8 phenotype of responding clones was assigned using the separately sequenced CD4+ and CD8+ repertoires. TCRdb trimmed the raw reads at Q25, called clones with MiXCR and kept productive beta chains. One record per CDR3 amino acid sequence lists the most common genes and DNA. None of the V and J calls come from the authors' own analysis; TCRdb made them. The sample includes under 250,000 distinct CDR3 sequences, with over 15% observed a single time. The ten largest clones add up to over 2% of the sample.

The CDR3 starts with the cysteine, ends with the phenylalanine, and has 15 residues. Only CDR3 DNA remains: 45 bases, in frame from the first base. The germline V and J ends show losses of 5 bases and 1 base respectively, and no gene match explains 0 bases of the junction. The germline V gene sets CDR1 to SGHAT and CDR2 to FQNNGV. Recombination connected TRBV11-2 to TRBJ2-2; the central 11 bases match TRBD2. Source material: PBMCs or a T cell subset sorted from them (not recorded which). This TCR was recovered from an adult woman who had mild COVID-19 (a few samples of this study predate the infection). The sample titles of this study are shuffled in the database, so cell type and time point are left out; the donor was told from shared clones. The CDR3 loop reads CASSGLAGNTGELFF. At the DNA level, the sequence is TGTGCCAGCAGCGGACTAGCGGGGAACACCGGGGAGCTGTTTTTT.